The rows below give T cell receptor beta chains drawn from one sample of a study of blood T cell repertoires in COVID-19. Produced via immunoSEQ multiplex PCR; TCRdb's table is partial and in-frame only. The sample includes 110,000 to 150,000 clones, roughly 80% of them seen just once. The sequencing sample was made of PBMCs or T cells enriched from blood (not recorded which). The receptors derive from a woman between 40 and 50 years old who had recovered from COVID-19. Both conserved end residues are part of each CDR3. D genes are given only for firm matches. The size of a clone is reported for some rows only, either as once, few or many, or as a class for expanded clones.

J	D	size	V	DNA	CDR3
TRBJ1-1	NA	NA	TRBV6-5	TGTGCCAGCACCATCCGGGAAAACACTGAAGCTTTCTTT	CASTIRENTEAFF
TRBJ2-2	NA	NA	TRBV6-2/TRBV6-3	TGTGCCAGCAGTTACCTAGCGTGGGACACCGGGGAGCTGTTTTTT	CASSYLAWDTGELFF
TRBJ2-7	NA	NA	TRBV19	TGTGCCAGTAGTATCACCGAGGCCTACGAGCAGTACTTC	CASSITEAYEQYF
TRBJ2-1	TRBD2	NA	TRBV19	TGTGCCAGTAGTATAGCAGCGGGGGAGTACAATGAGCAGTTCTTC	CASSIAAGEYNEQFF
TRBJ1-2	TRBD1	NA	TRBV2	TGTGCCAGCAGGCGACAGGGTGAACTTGGTGGCTACACCTTC	CASRRQGELGGYTF
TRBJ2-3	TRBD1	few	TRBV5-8	TGTGCCAGCAGCCCTCGGACAGGTGCCGCAGATACGCAGTATTTT	CASSPRTGAADTQYF
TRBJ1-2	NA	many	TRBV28	TGTGCCAGCAGTTTAACGGGAAACTATGGCTACACCTTC	CASSLTGNYGYTF
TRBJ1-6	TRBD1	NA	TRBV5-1	TGCGCCAGCAGCTTGTCTGGGACAGCTAATTCACCCCTCCACTTT	CASSLSGTANSPLHF
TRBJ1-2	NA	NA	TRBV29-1	TGCAGCGTAGTCTTACCAGGGGTCTATGGCTACACCTTC	CSVVLPGVYGYTF
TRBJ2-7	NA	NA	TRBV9	TGTGCCAGCAGCGTAGCAGCGTCCTCCTACGAGCAGTACTTC	CASSVAASSYEQYF
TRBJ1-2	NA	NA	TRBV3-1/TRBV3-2	TGTGCCAGCAGCCAACCTCCGGGGATCGGCTACACCTTC	CASSQPPGIGYTF
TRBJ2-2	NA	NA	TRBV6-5	TGTGCCAGCAGTTACGGGGGACACACGAACACCGGGGAGCTGTTTTTT	CASSYGGHTNTGELFF
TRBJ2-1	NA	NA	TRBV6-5	TGTGCCAGCATCAAGGGGTCCCACTCCTACAATGAGCAGTTCTTC	CASIKGSHSYNEQFF
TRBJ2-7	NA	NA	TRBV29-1	TGCAGCGCCCGCGACACGGGATACGAGCAGTACTTC	CSARDTGYEQYF